This T cell receptor (beta chain) was observed in a study of blood T cell repertoires in COVID-19. Study overall: The United States, Italy and Spain supplied acute and convalescent COVID-19 samples. The cDNA or gDNA used as material had been derived from T cells, B-cell-depleted T cells, or PBMCs.

The data were produced by immunoSEQ multiplex PCR, yet TCRdb's version contains in-frame clones alone and is incomplete. The sample lists 200,000 or so clones, about 82% seen once, with 5.2% in the top ten. CDR1 and CDR2 (germline): SNHLY, FYNNEI. This CDR3 is 16 amino acids long. V was shortened by 3 bases and J by 0 bases, with 12 bases between the two germline ends. This receptor was taken from a woman aged 25 to 39 with acute or convalescent COVID-19. The sample comprised peripheral blood. The chain links TRBV2 to TRBJ1-3; D not certain. The CDR3 loop is CASSDRGVISGNTIYF. The CDR3 nucleotides read TGTGCCAGCAGTGACCGGGGAGTAATCTCTGGAAACACCATATATTTT.